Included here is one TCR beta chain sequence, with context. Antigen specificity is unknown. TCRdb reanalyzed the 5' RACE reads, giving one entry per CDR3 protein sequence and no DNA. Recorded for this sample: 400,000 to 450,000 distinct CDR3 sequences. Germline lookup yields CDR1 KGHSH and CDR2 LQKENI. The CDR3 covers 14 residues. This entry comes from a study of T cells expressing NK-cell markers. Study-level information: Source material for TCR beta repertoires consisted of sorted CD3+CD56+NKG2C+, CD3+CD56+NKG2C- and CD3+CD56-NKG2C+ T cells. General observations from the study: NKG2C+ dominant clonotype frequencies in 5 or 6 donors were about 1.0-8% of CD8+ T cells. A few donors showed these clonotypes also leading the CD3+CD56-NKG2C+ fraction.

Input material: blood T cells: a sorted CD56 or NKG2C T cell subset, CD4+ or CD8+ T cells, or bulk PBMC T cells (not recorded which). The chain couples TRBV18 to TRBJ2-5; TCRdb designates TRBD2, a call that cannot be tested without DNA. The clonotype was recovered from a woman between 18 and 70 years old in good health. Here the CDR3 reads CASSPIETKETQYF.